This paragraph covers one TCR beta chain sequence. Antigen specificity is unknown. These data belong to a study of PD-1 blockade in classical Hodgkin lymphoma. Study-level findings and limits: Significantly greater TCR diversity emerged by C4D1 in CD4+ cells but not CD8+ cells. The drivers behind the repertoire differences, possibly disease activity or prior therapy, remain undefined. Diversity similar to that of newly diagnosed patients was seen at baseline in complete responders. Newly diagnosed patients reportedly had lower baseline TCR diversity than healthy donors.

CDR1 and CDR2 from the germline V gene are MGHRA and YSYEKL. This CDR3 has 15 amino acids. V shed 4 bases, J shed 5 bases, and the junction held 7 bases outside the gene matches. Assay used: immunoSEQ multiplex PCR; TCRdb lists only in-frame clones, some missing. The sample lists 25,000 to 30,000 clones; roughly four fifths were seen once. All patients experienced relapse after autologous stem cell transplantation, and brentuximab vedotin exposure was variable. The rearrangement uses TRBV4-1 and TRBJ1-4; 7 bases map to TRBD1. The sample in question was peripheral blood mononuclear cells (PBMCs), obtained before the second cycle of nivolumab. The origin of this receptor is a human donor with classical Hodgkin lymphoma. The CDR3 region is CASSRIRGTNEKLFF. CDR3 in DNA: TGCGCCAGCAGCCGGATCAGGGGGACCAATGAAAAACTGTTTTTT.